This T cell receptor (beta chain) was sequenced during a study of OX40 agonist ivuxolimab in advanced cancers. Study-level background: An agonistic human IgG2 monoclonal antibody against OX40 (CD134) was given. Patients with hepatocellular carcinoma, melanoma, renal cell or head and neck cancer made up the dose-escalation patients. Subjects had a mean age of around 60 years, with a range of about 23 to 79; around 80% were male.

Sampling times: baseline, cycle 4 day 1, cycle 7 day 1. About this clone itself: It may be a read error: a sequence one base away is much more abundant.

Using immunoSEQ multiplex PCR, the repertoire was profiled, and TCRdb retains in-frame clones only, with some absent. The sample has fewer than 20,000 clones, about four fifths seen once; the top ten hold 35% to 55%. Per the germline V gene, CDR1 is MNHGY and CDR2 is SAAAGT. Trimming pared 5 bases from V and 2 bases from J, leaving 2 bases between. CDR3 length: 11 amino acids. The specimen was CD4+ or CD8+ T cells sorted from blood, collected in a trial of the OX40 agonist ivuxolimab. This chain uses TRBV6-8 with TRBJ2-3; D uncertain. The clonotype comes from an adult with an advanced solid tumor such as melanoma, head and neck, liver or kidney cancer. The CDR3 DNA is TGTGCCAGCAGTGACACAGATACGCAGTATTTT. Translating it yields CASSDTDTQYF.